The TCR beta chain described here comes from a study of T cell repertoires in cytomegalovirus infection. TCRdb reprocessed the reads with MiXCR, giving one entry per CDR3 protein. The sample comprises about 920,000 distinct CDR3 sequences, about 33% of which are singletons, and around an eighth rests with the top ten. This clonotype was found a few times. The antigen is unknown. Between the trimmed V and J ends, which lost 8 bases and 7 bases, there was a span of 10 bases. Germline V CDR1 and CDR2: MNHEY, SVGEGT. The CDR3 spans 11 residues. The sequence was obtained from a human donor in good health (CMV status not recorded). Some clones in this sample may be carry-over from other donors' samples. This specimen consisted of cultured CD8+ T cells from PBMCs, obtained from culture after CMV antigen stimulation. The chain recombines TRBV6-2 or TRBV6-3 with TRBJ2-3; D unresolved. CDR3 sequence reads: CASEAAYTQYF. CDR3 coding DNA: TGTGCCAGCGAGGCCGCTTATACGCAGTATTTT.